These T cell receptor beta chains were read from a single sample in a study of lymphopenia after photon versus proton radiotherapy. Sequenced by immunoSEQ multiplex PCR; TCRdb stores in-frame clones only, minus some. The sample records 68,000 or so clones, just over 90% being singletons. The starting material was peripheral blood, obtained from a patient treated with photon-based radiotherapy. All receptors derive from a woman in her 70s with pancreatic cancer. The CDR3 runs from the conserved cysteine through the conserved F or W. Fields, in order: D gene, J gene, V gene, clone size, CDR3 DNA, CDR3 protein. A D gene is named only where the DNA matches it firmly. Rows may omit the clone size; those that give it use once, few, many or a size class.

TRBD2 | TRBJ2-3 | TRBV13 | . | TGTGCCAGCTCCGCCGGGACTAGCGGTACAGATACGCAGTATTTT | CASSAGTSGTDTQYF
TRBD1 | TRBJ2-7 | TRBV4-1 | once | TGCGCCAGCAGCCTAGTGTTTTTCGGACAGGGGGCGAGCGAGCAGTACTTC | CASSLVFFGQGASEQYF
TRBD2 | TRBJ2-1 | TRBV5-5 | . | TGTGCCAGCAGCTTATATAGGACTAGCGATGAGCAGTTCTTC | CASSLYRTSDEQFF
. | TRBJ1-5 | TRBV19 | few | TGTGCCAGTAGTGAGACACAGGGAATCTACAATCAGCCCCAGCATTTT | CASSETQGIYNQPQHF
TRBD2 | TRBJ2-5 | TRBV5-5 | . | TGTGCCAGCAGCTTAGGGACTAGCGCTAAAGAGACCCAGTACTTC | CASSLGTSAKETQYF
. | TRBJ1-2 | TRBV6-1 | . | TGTGCCAGCAGGCTTACAAGAAACTATGGCTACACCTTC | CASRLTRNYGYTF
. | TRBJ2-1 | TRBV19 | . | TGTGCCAGTAGTATAGTCCCGGGCAATGAGCAGTTCTTC | CASSIVPGNEQFF
TRBD1 | TRBJ2-7 | TRBV19 | . | TGTGCCAGTAGTTCGAACCGGCGGACAGGGAAGTACGAGCAGTACTTC | CASSSNRRTGKYEQYF
. | TRBJ2-7 | TRBV6-1 | few | TGTGCCAGCAGTAACCCTGGCGCTCAGGGGGAGCAGTACTTC | CASSNPGAQGEQYF
. | TRBJ2-7 | TRBV7-9 | . | TGTGCCAGCAGCTCACTCCCGGGACGCCCGTCCCACGAGCAGTACTTC | CASSSLPGRPSHEQYF
TRBD2 | TRBJ2-3 | TRBV7-8 | . | TGTGCCAGCAGCTCGACTAGCGGGAGAGGGGTCACAGATACGCAGTATTTT | CASSSTSGRGVTDTQYF
TRBD1 | TRBJ2-5 | TRBV6-1 | . | TGTGCCAGCAGCGCCTGGACAGGCCAAGAGACCCAGTACTTC | CASSAWTGQETQYF
TRBD1 | TRBJ2-5 | TRBV2 | . | TGTGCCAGTAAACAGGGGACGACCCAGTACTTC | CASKQGTTQYF
TRBD2 | TRBJ2-2 | TRBV5-6 | . | TGTGCCAGCAGCTCTACGGCGGGAGGGGCCGGGGAGCTGTTTTTT | CASSSTAGGAGELFF
. | TRBJ2-1 | TRBV19 | . | TGTGCCAGTAGTATTAATAGGGCAAATGAGCAGTTCTTC | CASSINRANEQFF
. | TRBJ2-3 | TRBV7-7 | once | TGTGCTAGCAGCCTCGGGACTAGCACAGATACGCAGTATTTT | CASSLGTSTDTQYF
. | TRBJ2-7 | TRBV14 | . | TGTGCCAGCAGCCAAGTGCGGCGCGGCGAGCAGTACTTC | CASSQVRRGEQYF
. | TRBJ2-7 | TRBV27 | . | TGTGCCAGCAGTTGGGGGCGGGACTACGAGCAGTACTTC | CASSWGRDYEQYF
. | TRBJ1-1 | TRBV19 | . | TGTGCCAGTAGTATGCCCCAGGGTAAGAACACTGAAGCTTTCTTT | CASSMPQGKNTEAFF
TRBD2 | TRBJ2-2 | TRBV11-2 | . | TGTGCCAGCAGCTTAAGCCAGCGGGAGCGACGGACCGGGGAGCTGTTTTTT | CASSLSQRERRTGELFF
TRBD1 | TRBJ2-7 | TRBV7-9 | . | TGTGCCAGCAGCCCTGGACAGGGGAGGTTGAGCTCCTACGAGCAGTACTTC | CASSPGQGRLSSYEQYF
TRBD2 | TRBJ2-2 | TRBV28 | once | TGTGCCAGCAGTTTGGGCGGGAGTAAGACCGGGGAGCTGTTTTTT | CASSLGGSKTGELFF
TRBD2 | TRBJ2-4 | TRBV29-1 | once | TGCAGCGTTGAAGTTCTAGCGGGAAGTGGGGACATTCAGTACTTC | CSVEVLAGSGDIQYF
. | TRBJ2-5 | TRBV27 | once | TGTGCCAGCAGTCCGCTAAACAGGGCGCTGGGGGCCCAGTACTTC | CASSPLNRALGAQYF
. | TRBJ1-1 | TRBV9 | . | TGTGCCAGCGGCGCCGGGACAACGAACACTGAAGCTTTCTTT | CASGAGTTNTEAFF
. | TRBJ2-5 | TRBV5-1 | . | TGCGCCAGCAGCTGGGCTCAGGGGCGCGGAGAGACCCAGTACTTC | CASSWAQGRGETQYF
. | TRBJ1-5 | TRBV6-1 | . | TGTGCCAGCAGTGGGCAGGGGTTTAGCAATCAGCCCCAGCATTTT | CASSGQGFSNQPQHF
. | TRBJ2-2 | TRBV2 | . | TGTGCCAGCAGACCCCTTTACACCGGGGAGCTGTTTTTT | CASRPLYTGELFF
. | TRBJ2-5 | TRBV11-2 | . | TGTGCCAGCAGCTTCGTTTTACTGGGCGGTGAAGTCGGAAACTCGACCCAGTACTTC | CASSFVLLGGEVGNSTQYF